These 7 T cell receptor beta chains came from one sample sequenced in a study of OX40 agonist ivuxolimab in advanced cancers. TCRdb keeps only in-frame clones here, not all; method: immunoSEQ multiplex PCR. The table lists roughly 93,000 clones, about 91% of them singletons. This sample comprised CD4+ or CD8+ T cells sorted from blood, obtained in a trial of the OX40 agonist ivuxolimab. All receptors derive from an adult with an advanced solid tumor such as melanoma, head and neck, liver or kidney cancer.

This clone appeared a single time. This chain connects TRBV4-2 to TRBJ2-5; 15 bases map to TRBD2. This CDR3 is 16 amino acids long. Germline-derived CDR1 and CDR2 are LGHNA and YNFKEQ. Trimming took 4 bases from V and 1 from J; bases not matched to a gene: 1. CDR3 nucleotides: TGTGCCAGCAGCCCGGGACTAGCGGGGGGCCAAGAGACCCAGTACTTC. Its protein is CASSPGLAGGQETQYF.

The V call is TRBV6-1, the J call TRBJ2-7; D is undetermined. This CDR3 region has 12 residues. Between the trimmed V and J ends, which lost 10 bases and 3 bases, there was a span of 13 bases. CDR1 is MNHNS and CDR2 is SASEGT in the germline V gene. The chain's CDR3 is CATQYWVYEQYF. The CDR3 DNA follows: TGTGCCACGCAGTACTGGGTCTACGAGCAGTACTTC.

This chain connects TRBV7-9 to TRBJ2-5; TRBD2 matches 13 bases. Germline V gene data show CDR1 as SEHNR and CDR2 as FQNEAQ (reference sequence). The CDR3 runs 17 residues. The V and J ends lost 0 bases and 0 bases, in that order; junction bases with no gene match: 1. This chain's CDR3 is CASSLALAGGYQETQYF. CDR3 in DNA: TGTGCCAGCAGCTTAGCACTAGCGGGAGGGTACCAAGAGACCCAGTACTTC.

This clone was seen just once. Here the CDR3 DNA reads TGCGCCAACAGATTCAGGGGTGAGGAGGGCCAAGAGACCCAGTACTTC. Protein sequence: CANRFRGEEGQETQYF. The rearrangement links TRBV5-1 to TRBJ2-5; D is tentatively TRBD1 or TRBD2 (6 bases each). CDR1 is SGHRS, CDR2 YFSETQ, per germline. The CDR3 runs to 16 residues. Trimming took 9 bases from V and 1 from J, leaving 22 bases between them.

The CDR3 spells CASSPPLIGLHTF. As DNA, the CDR3 is TGTGCCAGCTCACCACCGTTGATCGGCCTTCACACCTTC. This chain links TRBV18 with TRBJ1-2; D is uncertain. This CDR3 has 13 residues. The V gene lost 0 bases and the J gene lost 12 bases, with 14 bases spanning the gap. Per germline, CDR1 KGHSH and CDR2 LQKENI.

J is TRBJ2-3 and V is TRBV5-1; 9 positions agree with TRBD2. The CDR3 has 15 residues. The junction had 7 bases not matched to a gene; V was cut back by 0 bases and J by 8 bases. Per germline, CDR1 SGHRS and CDR2 YFSETQ. This CDR3 is CASSLEAGGPFTQYF. The CDR3 region has the DNA TGCGCCAGCAGCTTGGAGGCGGGAGGGCCGTTTACGCAGTATTTT.

The J gene is TRBJ2-7, the V gene TRBV6-5, with D possibly matching TRBD2 (5 bases). The CDR3 length is 13 residues. Per germline, CDR1 MNHEY and CDR2 SVGAGI. Trimming shortened V by 5 bases and J by 9 bases, and 17 bases separated the two germline ends. CDR3 amino acids: CASSERGEFGQYF. The CDR3, as DNA: TGTGCCAGCAGTGAACGGGGAGAATTTGGGCAGTACTTC.